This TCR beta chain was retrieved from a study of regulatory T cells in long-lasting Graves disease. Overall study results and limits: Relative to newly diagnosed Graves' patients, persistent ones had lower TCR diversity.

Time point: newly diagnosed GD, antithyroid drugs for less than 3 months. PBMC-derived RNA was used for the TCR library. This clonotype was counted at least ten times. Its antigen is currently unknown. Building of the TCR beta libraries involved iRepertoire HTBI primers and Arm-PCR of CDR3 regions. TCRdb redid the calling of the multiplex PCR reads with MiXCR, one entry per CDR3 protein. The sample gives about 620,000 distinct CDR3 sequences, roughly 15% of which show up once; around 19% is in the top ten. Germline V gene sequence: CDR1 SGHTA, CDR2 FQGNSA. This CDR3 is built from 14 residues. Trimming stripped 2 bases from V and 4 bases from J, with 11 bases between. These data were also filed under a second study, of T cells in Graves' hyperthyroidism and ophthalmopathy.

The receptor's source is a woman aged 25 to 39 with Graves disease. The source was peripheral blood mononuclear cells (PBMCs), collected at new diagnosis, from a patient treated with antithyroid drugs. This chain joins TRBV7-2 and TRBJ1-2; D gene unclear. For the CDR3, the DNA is TGTGCCAGCAGCTTATCGGCCGATATCTATGGCTACACCTTC. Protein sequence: CASSLSADIYGYTF. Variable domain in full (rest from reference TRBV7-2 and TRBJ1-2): GAGVSQSPSNKVTEKGKDVELRCDPISGHTALYWYRQSLGQGLEFLIYFQGNSAPDKSGLPSDRFSAERTGGSVSTLTIQRTQQEDSAVYLCASSLSADIYGYTFGSGTRLTVV.